A selection of T cell receptor beta chains follows, all from one sample in a study of shared clonotypes between healthy human individuals. Sequencing used immunoSEQ multiplex PCR; TCRdb keeps in-frame clones, though not all of them. This table has 550,000 to 750,000 clones, around 90% appearing once. The sample taken for sequencing was naive CD8+ T cells sorted from blood. Receptors originate from a man younger than 45 in good health. Each CDR3 is given with its conserved first and last residue. D genes are given only for firm matches. Clone size appears in some rows only: once, few, many, or a class for an expanded clone.

>.|.|TRBJ2-7|TRBV9
CASSPDGTYEQYF
TGTGCCAGCAGCCCCGACGGGACCTACGAGCAGTACTTC
>TRBD1|.|TRBJ1-1|TRBV29-1
CSVTGTGWTTEAFF
TGCAGCGTTACCGGGACAGGGTGGACCACTGAAGCTTTCTTT
>.|.|TRBJ2-2|TRBV5-4
CASSFGENTGELFF
TGTGCCAGCAGCTTTGGCGAGAACACCGGGGAGCTGTTTTTT
>TRBD2|.|TRBJ2-7|TRBV30
CAWSVASGYEQYF
TGTGCCTGGAGTGTAGCTAGCGGCTACGAGCAGTACTTC
>TRBD1|.|TRBJ1-2|TRBV28
CASSFSGQGVFLGYTF
TGTGCCAGCAGTTTTTCGGGACAGGGGGTTTTTCTAGGCTACACCTTC
>.|.|TRBJ2-1|TRBV7-7
CASSFDSDYNEQFF
TGTGCCAGCAGCTTCGATAGCGACTACAATGAGCAGTTCTTC
>TRBD2|.|TRBJ2-7|TRBV7-9
CASSLAGLPYEQYF
TGTGCCAGCAGCTTAGCGGGACTACCCTACGAGCAGTACTTC
>TRBD1|once|TRBJ2-3|TRBV7-7
CASSLGDRSTDTQYF
TGTGCTAGCAGCTTAGGGGACAGGAGCACAGATACGCAGTATTTT
>.|.|TRBJ2-6|TRBV7-8
CASSFFDRTLVNVLTF
TGTGCCAGCAGCTTCTTCGACCGTACTCTGGTTAACGTCCTGACTTTC
>.|once|TRBJ1-2|TRBV7-2
CASSLAERVRGYTF
TGTGCCAGCAGCTTAGCGGAGAGGGTCCGGGGCTACACCTTC
>.|.|TRBJ2-7|TRBV13
CASSSAPYEQYF
TGTGCCAGCAGCTCCGCCCCCTACGAGCAGTACTTC
>TRBD2|.|TRBJ2-5|TRBV2
CASKPGLAGLSRQETQYF
TGTGCCAGCAAACCGGGACTAGCGGGACTAAGCCGCCAAGAGACCCAGTACTTC
>.|.|TRBJ2-7|TRBV6-5
CASSYSVSSYEQYF
TGTGCCAGCAGTTACTCGGTTAGCTCCTACGAGCAGTACTTC
>TRBD2|.|TRBJ2-1|TRBV14
CASNEVAGRDNEQFF
TGTGCCAGCAACGAAGTAGCGGGAAGGGACAATGAGCAGTTCTTC
>.|.|TRBJ2-5|TRBV2
CASSEEVISRQETQYF
TGTGCCAGCAGTGAAGAGGTGATCAGCAGACAAGAGACCCAGTACTTC
>.|.|TRBJ2-3|TRBV6-5
CASSYGTDTQYF
TGTGCCAGCAGTTACGGCACAGATACGCAGTATTTT
>.|.|TRBJ2-7|TRBV5-6
CASSLDPILDEQYF
TGTGCCAGCAGCCTAGACCCTATCCTCGACGAGCAGTACTTC
>.|.|TRBJ2-1|TRBV27
CASSLGSYNEQFF
TGTGCCAGCAGTCTTGGCTCCTACAATGAGCAGTTCTTC
>.|.|TRBJ1-1|TRBV10-2
CASSEPPDSYTEAFF
TGCGCCAGCAGTGAGCCTCCGGACAGTTACACTGAAGCTTTCTTT
>.|.|TRBJ2-7|TRBV6-5
CASSYKSTGRPYEQYF
TGTGCCAGCAGTTACAAATCGACGGGGCGTCCGTACGAGCAGTACTTC
>TRBD2|.|TRBJ2-7|TRBV5-5
CASSLGPRGLAPYEQYF
TGTGCCAGCAGCTTGGGGCCCCGAGGACTAGCGCCCTACGAGCAGTACTTC
>TRBD1|.|TRBJ2-5|TRBV28
CASSFLTGGGETQYF
TGTGCCAGCAGTTTTTTAACAGGGGGCGGGGAGACCCAGTACTTC
>TRBD2|.|TRBJ2-5|TRBV11-3
CASSSRLAGEETQYF
TGTGCCAGCAGCTCTCGACTAGCGGGAGAAGAGACCCAGTACTTC
>.|.|TRBJ2-3|TRBV28
CASSPLIADTQYF
TGTGCCAGCAGTCCACTAATCGCAGATACGCAGTATTTT
>TRBD2|.|TRBJ2-3|TRBV27
CASSSGLVTQYF
TGTGCCAGCAGTTCCGGACTAGTTACGCAGTATTTT
>.|once|TRBJ1-2|TRBV29-1
CSVEDRQDYYGYTF
TGCAGCGTTGAAGACCGACAGGATTACTATGGCTACACCTTC
>TRBD2|.|TRBJ2-1|TRBV11-2
CASNKLAGGNEQFF
TGTGCCAGCAACAAATTAGCGGGAGGGAATGAGCAGTTCTTC
>.|.|TRBJ2-1|TRBV10-1
CASSAGNEQFF
TGCGCCAGCAGTGCCGGGAATGAGCAGTTCTTC
>.|.|TRBJ1-5|TRBV28
CASSLGRGLYSNQPQHF
TGTGCCAGCAGTTTGGGCAGGGGCCTTTATAGCAATCAGCCCCAGCATTTT
>TRBD1|.|TRBJ1-4|TRBV14
CASSPPGQGQEKLFF
TGTGCCAGCAGCCCGCCGGGACAGGGCCAAGAAAAACTGTTTTTT
>TRBD2|.|TRBJ2-1|TRBV7-6
CASSLELAGGQNEQFF
TGTGCCAGCAGCTTAGAACTAGCGGGAGGGCAAAATGAGCAGTTCTTC
>.|.|TRBJ2-7|TRBV7-2
CASTGSYEQYF
TGTGCCAGCACGGGCTCCTACGAGCAGTACTTC
>.|.|TRBJ2-1|TRBV4-1
CASSQAAQGGRTQVEQFF
TGCGCCAGCAGCCAAGCAGCCCAAGGGGGGCGAACCCAAGTCGAGCAGTTCTTC
>TRBD2|.|TRBJ2-1|TRBV7-3
CASSRTSGSSDEQFF
TGTGCCAGCAGCCGTACTAGCGGGAGTTCTGATGAGCAGTTCTTC
>.|few|TRBJ2-1|TRBV27
CATGGYNEQFF
TGTGCCACCGGGGGTTACAATGAGCAGTTCTTC
>.|.|TRBJ2-7|TRBV7-8
CASSPQGIIYEQYF
TGTGCCAGCAGCCCCCAGGGAATAATCTACGAGCAGTACTTC
>TRBD2|.|TRBJ2-7|TRBV27
CASSSRIGTSGFPLIVEQYF
TGTGCCAGCAGTTCGAGAATTGGGACTAGCGGCTTCCCCCTGATCGTCGAGCAGTACTTC
>TRBD1|.|TRBJ2-7|TRBV10-3
CAISEADRALYYEQYF
TGTGCCATCAGTGAAGCGGACAGGGCACTCTACTACGAGCAGTACTTC
>.|.|TRBJ1-1|TRBV2
CASIGSREAFF
TGTGCCAGCATCGGAAGCCGTGAAGCTTTCTTT
>TRBD2|.|TRBJ2-7|TRBV5-1
CASSLEDGRAAYEQYF
TGCGCCAGCAGCTTGGAAGACGGGAGGGCAGCCTACGAGCAGTACTTC
>TRBD1|.|TRBJ1-5|TRBV29-1
CSVGTGANQPQHF
TGCAGCGTCGGGACAGGGGCCAATCAGCCCCAGCATTTT
>.|.|TRBJ2-7|TRBV28
CASSLLTGTATVEQYF
TGTGCCAGCAGTTTGTTAACCGGGACTGCCACCGTCGAGCAGTACTTC
>.|.|TRBJ2-1|TRBV27
CASSLLVGNEQFF
TGTGCCAGCAGTTTATTGGTGGGCAATGAGCAGTTCTTC
>.|.|TRBJ2-7|TRBV28
CASSPGPRSSYEQYF
TGTGCCAGCAGCCCGGGACCGAGAAGCTCCTACGAGCAGTACTTC
>.|.|TRBJ2-2|TRBV7-9
CASSVEGPPGELFF
TGTGCCAGCAGCGTGGAGGGCCCCCCCGGGGAGCTGTTTTTT
>TRBD1|.|TRBJ2-7|TRBV7-9
CASSRVGQSYEQYF
TGTGCCAGCAGCCGAGTGGGACAGTCCTACGAGCAGTACTTC
>.|.|TRBJ2-5|TRBV15
CATSSTLATRETQYF
TGTGCCACCAGCAGCACCCTAGCGACCAGGGAGACCCAGTACTTC
>.|.|TRBJ1-1|TRBV5-1
CASSSKDSLNTEAFF
TGCGCCAGCAGCTCTAAGGACAGTTTGAACACTGAAGCTTTCTTT
>TRBD2|.|TRBJ2-1|TRBV6-6
CASSLAGGPRGEQFF
TGTGCCAGCAGTCTAGCGGGAGGTCCACGGGGCGAGCAGTTCTTC
>.|.|TRBJ1-2|TRBV12-5
CASGLTAAEGYTF
TGTGCTAGTGGTTTGACAGCTGCTGAGGGCTACACCTTC